Listed below are T cell receptor beta chains from one sample, sequenced in a study of CD8 T cells in Susac syndrome. A single record per CDR3 protein comes from TCRdb applying MiXCR to the immunoSEQ multiplex PCR reads. This sample has 160,000 or so distinct CDR3 sequences, with roughly 95% found just once. Sequenced: CD8+ T cells from PBMCs. Receptors originate from a human donor with multiple sclerosis. Both conserved end residues are part of each CDR3. The D gene is left open where the match is weak. Size tells how often a clone was seen (once, few, many) or the class of an expanded clone, and some rows leave it out.

V gene	J gene	clone size	D gene	CDR3 DNA	CDR3 protein
TRBV28	TRBJ2-5	.	TRBD2	TGTGCCAGCAGTCCTGGACTAGCATGGGAGACCCAGTACTTC	CASSPGLAWETQYF
TRBV6-6	TRBJ1-5	once	.	TGTGCCAGCAGTTACCCGGGACTCTGGAATCAGCCCCAGCATTTT	CASSYPGLWNQPQHF
TRBV19	TRBJ1-2	.	.	TGTGCCAGTAGTATAGCTCTCTCCGGGATAGCTAACTATGGCTACACCTTC	CASSIALSGIANYGYTF
TRBV28	TRBJ2-5	.	TRBD1	TGTGCCAGCGGGACAGGGCTAGAGACCCAGTACTTC	CASGTGLETQYF
TRBV20-1	TRBJ2-1	.	TRBD2	TGCAGTGCTGCCGGACTAGCGGGCCCCTCCTACAATGAGCAGTTCTTC	CSAAGLAGPSYNEQFF
TRBV11-2	TRBJ1-2	.	.	TGTGCCAGCAGCTTAGAGCCAGGCAACTATGGCTACACCTTC	CASSLEPGNYGYTF
TRBV12-3/TRBV12-4	TRBJ2-1	few	.	TGTGCCAGCAGTTTAAGTGGCGGGGAGCAGTTCTTC	CASSLSGGEQFF
TRBV5-6	TRBJ2-7	.	TRBD1	TGTGCCAGCAGCGAAGGTACCGGGACAGGGTTCAGCGAGCAGTACTTC	CASSEGTGTGFSEQYF
TRBV29-1	TRBJ2-7	.	.	TGCAGCGTTGTAGATGGGTTCGACGAGCAGTACTTC	CSVVDGFDEQYF
TRBV20-1	TRBJ2-7	.	.	TGCAGTGCTAGTATGGGTACTATTTCCGAGCAGTACTTC	CSASMGTISEQYF
TRBV6-2/TRBV6-3	TRBJ1-2	.	.	TGTGCCAGCAGTTACCTCCTCGGGGAGGATGGCTACACCTTC	CASSYLLGEDGYTF
TRBV29-1	TRBJ2-7	.	.	TGCAGCGGGCTTAGTGGGTCCGGGCAGTACTTC	CSGLSGSGQYF
TRBV7-9	TRBJ2-3	.	TRBD1	TGTGCCAGCAGCTCCCCGACCGGGACAGAGGAGTATTTT	CASSSPTGTEEYF
TRBV29-1	TRBJ2-3	.	.	TGCAGCGTTGAACAATCGGGGGGCGTTTCTAGCACAGATACGCAGTATTTT	CSVEQSGGVSSTDTQYF
TRBV4-2	TRBJ1-5	.	.	TGTGCCAGCAGCCAACGATACTTTCCCCAGGGGAGGGATCAGCCCCAGCATTTT	CASSQRYFPQGRDQPQHF
TRBV4-2	TRBJ2-3	.	TRBD2	TGTGCCAGCAGCCAGTTCTCTAGCGGGGGGGCTGATACGCAGTATTTT	CASSQFSSGGADTQYF
TRBV20-1	TRBJ1-5	.	TRBD1	TGCAGTGCTTTAGACAGGGTCCAGAGTCAGCCCCAGCATTTT	CSALDRVQSQPQHF
TRBV2	TRBJ2-7	.	.	TGTGCCAGCAGTGACGGACTAGACAGGGAGAAGGTCGAGCAGTACTTC	CASSDGLDREKVEQYF
TRBV20-1	TRBJ2-7	.	.	TGCAGTGCTAGCAACCACCCCTCCGAGCAGTACTTC	CSASNHPSEQYF
TRBV28	TRBJ2-1	once	TRBD1	TGTGCCAGCACCAAACAGGGGGCGCTTTTCAATGAGCAGTTCTTC	CASTKQGALFNEQFF
TRBV9	TRBJ2-6	.	.	TGTGCCAGCAGCAGGGCGGGCGGTAGGGGACCAGCTGTATCTGGGGCCAACGTCCTGACTTTC	CASSRAGGRGPAVSGANVLTF
TRBV5-1	TRBJ2-1	.	TRBD2	TGCGCCAGCAGCTTCCGACTAGCCGCCGCCTCCTACAATGAGCAGTTCTTC	CASSFRLAAASYNEQFF
TRBV2	TRBJ1-5	.	.	TGTGCCAGCAGAACAGGGACATATAGCAATCAGCCCCAGCATTTT	CASRTGTYSNQPQHF
TRBV12-3/TRBV12-4	TRBJ2-7	few	.	TGTGCCAGCAGTTTTGGGCTAGCCGATTACGAGCAGTACTTC	CASSFGLADYEQYF
TRBV7-9	TRBJ2-3	.	TRBD2	TGTGCCAGCAGCCCAGAAACGGGGGAGGGCCGAGATACGCAGTATTTT	CASSPETGEGRDTQYF
TRBV9	TRBJ1-2	.	.	TGTGCCAGCAGCGTAGAAGAGGCGACAGCTAACTATGGCTACACCTTC	CASSVEEATANYGYTF
TRBV15	TRBJ2-5	.	.	TGTGCCACCAGCCCTCACCTTTTCGGGGGTGAAGAGACCCAGTACTTC	CATSPHLFGGEETQYF
TRBV20-1	TRBJ2-1	.	TRBD2	TGCAGTGTTCATAGCGGGGGGGCTCGTGGCTCCTACAATGAGCAGTTCTTC	CSVHSGGARGSYNEQFF
TRBV20-1	TRBJ2-7	.	TRBD1	TGCAGTGCTTCTACAGGGGGACCCCTCACTGAGCAGTACTTC	CSASTGGPLTEQYF
TRBV20-1	TRBJ2-1	.	.	TGCAGTGCTAGAGTTGGGGTCAATGAGCAGTTCTTC	CSARVGVNEQFF
TRBV15	TRBJ2-1	.	.	TGTGCCACCAGCAGAGACAGGGTAAACGAGCAGTTCTTC	CATSRDRVNEQFF
TRBV12-3/TRBV12-4	TRBJ2-7	.	.	TGTGCCAGCAGCATCGCGGGCGAGCAGTACTTC	CASSIAGEQYF
TRBV15	TRBJ1-2	.	.	TGTGCCACCAGCAGAGAACCGGACAGTCATGGCTACACCTTC	CATSREPDSHGYTF
TRBV9	TRBJ1-1	.	.	TGTGCCAGCAGCGTAGAGGGGGGCCGGGGCACTGAAGCTTTCTTT	CASSVEGGRGTEAFF
TRBV5-1	TRBJ1-2	.	TRBD1	TGCGCCAGCAGCCCCGGACAGGGGCTGGGGGGCTACACCTTC	CASSPGQGLGGYTF
TRBV12-3/TRBV12-4	TRBJ2-2	.	.	TGTGCCAGCAGCTCGTCGGGGGTCACCGGGGAGCTGTTTTTT	CASSSSGVTGELFF
TRBV23-1	TRBJ1-5	.	.	TGCGCCAGCAGTCAACCAGGCCGTGGGGGGGGCAGGAATCAGCCCCAGCATTTT	CASSQPGRGGGRNQPQHF
TRBV25-1	TRBJ2-1	.	.	TGTGCCAGCAGTGCTGGGATTGAGCAGTTCTTC	CASSAGIEQFF
TRBV27	TRBJ2-5	.	.	TGTGCCAGCAGTTTACCGGGCCGCGAGACCCAGTACTTC	CASSLPGRETQYF
TRBV2	TRBJ1-1	.	.	TGTGCCAGCAGTGTTGGATATACGAACACTGAAGCTTTCTTT	CASSVGYTNTEAFF
TRBV9	TRBJ1-1	.	.	TGTGCCAGCAGCGTCCAGGACGGGAACACTGAAGCTTTCTTT	CASSVQDGNTEAFF
TRBV11-2	TRBJ2-7	.	TRBD2	TGTGCCAGCAGCTTAGGGGTCGCGGGGGTCGAGCAGTACTTC	CASSLGVAGVEQYF
TRBV5-6	TRBJ2-5	.	TRBD2	TGTGCCAGCAGCTTGGGGACTAGCTTTGGGGAGACCCAGTACTTC	CASSLGTSFGETQYF
TRBV6-2/TRBV6-3	TRBJ2-1	.	TRBD2	TGTGCCAGCAGTTACCTAGCGGGAGCGGATGAGCAGTTCTTC	CASSYLAGADEQFF
TRBV27	TRBJ2-1	.	.	TGTGCCAGCAGTGACCGCTCCTACAATGAGCAGTTCTTC	CASSDRSYNEQFF
TRBV15	TRBJ2-3	once	TRBD2	TGTGCCACCAGCAGTCTTCGCGGGAGAGGGGGCACAGATACGCAGTATTTT	CATSSLRGRGGTDTQYF